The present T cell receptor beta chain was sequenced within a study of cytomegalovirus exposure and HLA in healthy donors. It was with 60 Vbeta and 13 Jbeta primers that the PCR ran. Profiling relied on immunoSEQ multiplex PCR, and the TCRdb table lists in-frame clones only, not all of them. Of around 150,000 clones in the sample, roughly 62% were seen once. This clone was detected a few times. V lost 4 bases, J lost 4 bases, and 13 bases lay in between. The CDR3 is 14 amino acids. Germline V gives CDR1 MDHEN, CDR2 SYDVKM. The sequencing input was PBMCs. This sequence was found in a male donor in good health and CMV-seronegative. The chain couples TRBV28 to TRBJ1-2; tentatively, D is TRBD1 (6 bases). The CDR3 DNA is TGTGCCAGCAGTTCTGGACAGCTGGTCTATGGCTACACCTTC. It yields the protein CASSSGQLVYGYTF.